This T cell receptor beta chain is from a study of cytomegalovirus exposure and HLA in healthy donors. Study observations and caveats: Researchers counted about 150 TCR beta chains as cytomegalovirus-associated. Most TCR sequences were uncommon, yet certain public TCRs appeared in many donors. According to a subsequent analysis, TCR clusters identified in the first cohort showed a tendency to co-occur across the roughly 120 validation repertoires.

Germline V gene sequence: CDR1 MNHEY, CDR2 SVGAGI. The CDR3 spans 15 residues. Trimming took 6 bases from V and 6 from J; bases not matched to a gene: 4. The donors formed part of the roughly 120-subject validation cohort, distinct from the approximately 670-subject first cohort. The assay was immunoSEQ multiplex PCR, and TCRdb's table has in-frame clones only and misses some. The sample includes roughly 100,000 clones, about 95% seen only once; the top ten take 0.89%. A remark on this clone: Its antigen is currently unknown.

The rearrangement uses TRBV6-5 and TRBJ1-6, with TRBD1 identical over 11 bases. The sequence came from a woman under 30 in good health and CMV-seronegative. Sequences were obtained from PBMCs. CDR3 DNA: TGTGCCAGCAGGTCCGGGACAGGGGGTAATTCACCCCTCCACTTT. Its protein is CASRSGTGGNSPLHF.